This T cell receptor (beta chain) was sequenced in a study of T-cell memory formation after mild COVID-19. Overall study results and limits: The study found contracting CD4+ clones mainly in CM and EM and contracting CD8+ clones in EMRA. Balance between CD4 and CD8 was seen in clones contracting day 15 to 85, and a CD4+ lean was seen in later expanders. Within pre-infection memory, some responding clones were found, suggesting cross-reactive memory joined.

TCRdb fed the 5' RACE reads into MiXCR, producing one record per CDR3 protein. The repertoire holds fewer than 700,000 distinct CDR3 sequences, with roughly 21% as singletons. Germline CDR1 is SGDLS and CDR2 is YYNGEE. CDR3 length: 17 residues. The ends were cut back, 4 bases at V and 4 bases at J, with 21 bases in the middle. Remarks on this clonotype: Its specificity is unknown.

This TCR derives from an adult woman who had mild COVID-19 (a few samples of this study predate the infection). Cell type and time point are not known. The chain employs TRBV9 and TRBJ2-1; D assignment may be TRBD1 or TRBD2 (7 bases each). What was sequenced was PBMCs or a T cell subset sorted from them (not recorded which). The CDR3 is CASSMSGGVGLYNEQFF. The CDR3 coding sequence is TGTGCCAGCAGCATGTCAGGGGGGGTTGGTTTGTACAATGAGCAGTTCTTC.